Listed below are T cell receptor beta chains from one sample, sequenced in a study of blood T cell repertoires in COVID-19. Some clones are missing from TCRdb's copy, which holds only in-frame ones; the method was immunoSEQ multiplex PCR. This sample yields under 130,000 clones, of which about three quarters are seen a single time; approximately 6.3% belongs to the top ten. Sequencing was done on a sample of peripheral blood. These receptors all stem from a man older than 75 with acute or convalescent COVID-19. CDR3s include the opening cysteine and the closing phenylalanine or tryptophan. The D gene is left open where the match is weak.

TRBV10-1	TRBJ2-5	TRBD1	CASATGGEGETQYF
TRBV7-9	TRBJ2-7	TRBD1	CASSFRGGAYDEQYF
TRBV28	TRBJ1-4	TRBD1	CASSLTGALGATNEKLFF
TRBV2	TRBJ2-1	NA	CASLTGRGYNEQFF
TRBV11-3	TRBJ2-7	TRBD2	CASSLDPSGSYEQYF
TRBV19	TRBJ1-5	TRBD1	CASSIPSDRGANQPQHF
TRBV5-4	TRBJ2-7	TRBD1	CASSRETGSGASEQYF
TRBV5-1	TRBJ2-7	NA	CASSDPGTNSYEQYF
TRBV11-3	TRBJ2-3	NA	CASSRHRVTDTQYF
TRBV29-1	TRBJ1-2	TRBD1	CSASTGAGGYTF
TRBV11-2	TRBJ1-1	NA	CASSYHSNTEAFF
TRBV4-3	TRBJ1-2	NA	CASSQGGRGIGGYTF